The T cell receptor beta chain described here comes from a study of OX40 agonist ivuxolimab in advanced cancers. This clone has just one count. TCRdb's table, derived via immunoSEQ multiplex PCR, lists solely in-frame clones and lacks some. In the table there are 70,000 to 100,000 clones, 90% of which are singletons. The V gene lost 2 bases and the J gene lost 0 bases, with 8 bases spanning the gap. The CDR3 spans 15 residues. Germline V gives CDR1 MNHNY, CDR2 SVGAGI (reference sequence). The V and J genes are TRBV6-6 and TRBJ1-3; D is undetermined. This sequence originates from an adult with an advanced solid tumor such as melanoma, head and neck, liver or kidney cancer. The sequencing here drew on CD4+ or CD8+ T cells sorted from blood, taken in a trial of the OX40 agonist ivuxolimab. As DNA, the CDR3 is TGTGCCAGCAGTTACCTTAGTGGCTCTGGAAACACCATATATTTT. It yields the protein CASSYLSGSGNTIYF.